Listed here are 10 T cell receptor beta chains from one sample, sequenced in a study of OX40 agonist ivuxolimab in advanced cancers. Assay: immunoSEQ multiplex PCR; the TCRdb copy retains only in-frame clones and omits some. The data contain 58,000 or so clones, about 91% of them singletons. Sequenced material: CD4+ or CD8+ T cells sorted from blood, taken in a trial of the OX40 agonist ivuxolimab. Source of these receptors: an adult with an advanced solid tumor such as melanoma, head and neck, liver or kidney cancer.

This clone occurred once. The chain has TRBV7-8 and TRBJ1-5; TRBD1 agrees at 8 bases. Trimming cost V 4 bases and J 6 bases; bases outside gene matches: 8. Germline assignment: CDR1 SGHVS and CDR2 FQNEAQ. The CDR3 is made up of 15 amino acids. The CDR3 sequence: CASSSDREVGQPQHF. DNA for the CDR3: TGTGCCAGCAGCTCGGACAGGGAGGTTGGTCAGCCCCAGCATTTT. Based on the CDR3 plus reference TRBV7-8 and TRBJ1-5, the full variable domain is GAGVSQSPRYKVAKRGQDVALRCDPISGHVSLFWYQQALGQGPEFLTYFQNEAQLDKSGLPSDRFFAERPEGSVSTLKIQRTQQEDSAVYLCASSSDREVGQPQHFGDGTRLSIL.

For this clone: This sample includes further DNA sequences coding for the same CDR3. This chain connects TRBV19 to TRBJ1-4; 8 bases are a match to TRBD1. V was clipped by 5 bases and J by 0 bases; unmatched bases: 2. The CDR3 contains 15 residues. CDR1 is LNHDA, CDR2 SQIVND, per germline (reference sequence). The CDR3 region is CASSAQGATNEKLFF. CDR3 DNA: TGTGCCAGTAGTGCACAGGGGGCAACTAATGAAAAACTGTTTTTT.

The chain carries TRBV5-1 and TRBJ1-4, with D unclear. The V end lost 4 bases, the J end lost 2 bases, and 18 bases lay between the germline ends. Germline CDR1 SGHRS, CDR2 YFSETQ. The CDR3 has 17 amino acids. Written as DNA, the CDR3 is TGCGCCAGCAGCCCAAATTGGTTAGGTTATACTAATGAAAAACTGTTTTTT. Translated: CASSPNWLGYTNEKLFF.

This chain uses TRBV5-5 with TRBJ1-2; unclear D gene. Trimming removed 1 base from V and 0 bases from J, with 4 bases in between. CDR3 length equals 13 residues. Germline V CDR1 and CDR2: SGHKS, YYEKEE (reference sequence). CDR3 protein: CASSLTSNYGYTF. The CDR3 DNA is TGTGCCAGCAGCTTGACCTCTAACTATGGCTACACCTTC.

The V call is TRBV5-1, the J call TRBJ1-1, with D perhaps matching TRBD1 (5 bases). The ends were cut back, 4 bases at V and 5 bases at J, with 15 bases in the middle. CDR1 and CDR2 (germline): SGHRS, YFSETQ. This CDR3 comprises 14 residues. As DNA, the CDR3 is TGCGCCAGCAGCCCGGCAGGTTGGGGGACTGAAGCTTTCTTT. Encoded protein: CASSPAGWGTEAFF.

The V call is TRBV19, the J call TRBJ1-4; perhaps TRBD1 as D (5 bases). The V end lost 7 bases, the J end lost 0 bases, and 18 bases lay between the germline ends. The CDR3 runs to 17 residues. Germline lookup yields CDR1 LNHDA and CDR2 SQIVND (reference sequence). CDR3 amino acids: CASKGRDRETTNEKLFF. In DNA, the CDR3 is TGTGCCAGTAAAGGAAGAGACAGAGAAACAACTAATGAAAAACTGTTTTTT.

This rearrangement joins TRBV27 to TRBJ2-3; D might be TRBD2 (5 bases). The CDR3 runs 14 residues. CDR1 is MNHEY and CDR2 is SMNVEV in the germline V gene (reference sequence). V was shortened by 0 bases and J by 8 bases, with 12 bases between the two germline ends. The CDR3: CASSLSERTGTQYF. For the CDR3, the DNA is TGTGCCAGCAGTTTATCAGAGCGGACGGGTACGCAGTATTTT.

The rearrangement uses TRBV5-1 and TRBJ2-1; 7 bases are a match to TRBD1. Trimming cost V 4 bases and J 7 bases; bases outside gene matches: 8. CDR1 is SGHRS and CDR2 is YFSETQ in the germline V gene. The CDR3 consists of 14 residues. Here the CDR3 reads CASSIQGPVNEQFF. CDR3 DNA sequence: TGCGCCAGCAGCATACAGGGGCCAGTAAATGAGCAGTTCTTC.

The chain joins TRBV7-9 to TRBJ2-7; D is tentatively TRBD1 or TRBD2 (5 bases each). CDR1 is SEHNR, CDR2 FQNEAQ, per germline (reference sequence). There are 15 residues in the CDR3. V lost 1 base to trimming and J lost 3 bases, with 13 bases between them. DNA for the CDR3: TGTGCCAGCAGCTTAGTTCCGGGGCGAGACTACGAGCAGTACTTC. Translated: CASSLVPGRDYEQYF.

This chain links TRBV7-2 with TRBJ2-7; D is unclear. V lost 1 base and J 4 bases, leaving 14 bases between the germline ends. The length of the CDR3 is 15 residues. The germline gives CDR1 SGHTA, CDR2 FQGNSA. CDR3 protein: CASSLGPPARYEQYF. The CDR3 nucleotides read TGTGCCAGCAGCTTAGGACCCCCAGCACGATACGAGCAGTACTTC.